This T cell receptor (beta chain) was sequenced in a study of T cells in Graves' hyperthyroidism and ophthalmopathy. Study-level findings and limits: Stable hyperthyroidism was told apart from ophthalmopathy by a model built on 13 V-J features.

Researchers amplified the TCR beta CDR3 regions from RNA transcripts. Primed by the HTBI set, a first-round RT-PCR was run on the TCR CDR3. MiXCR, applied by TCRdb to the multiplex PCR reads, yields one record per CDR3 protein. The sample includes some 530,000 distinct CDR3 sequences, approximately 23% of them seen just once. Exclusion followed for patients with uncontrolled infection, other autoimmune disease, pregnancy or lactation. A remark on this clonotype: What it binds is unknown.

From germline, CDR1 is SGHRS and CDR2 YFSETQ. The germline V and J ends were trimmed by 5 bases and 7 bases, with 7 bases remaining between them. This CDR3 has 11 residues. The receptor's source is a woman aged 70 to 79 with Graves' ophthalmopathy. The chain is built from TRBV5-1 and TRBJ2-1; weak D call: TRBD1 (5 bases). Specimen: blood. DNA of the CDR3: TGCGCCAGCAGAGGGGTGAATGAGCAGTTCTTC. This codes for CASRGVNEQFF.